This TCR beta chain was found in a study of regulatory T cells in long-lasting Graves disease. As to time point: newly diagnosed GD, antithyroid drugs for less than 3 months. Extracted RNA from PBMCs served as the source of the TCR library. Construction of the TCR beta libraries employed iRepertoire HTBI primers in conjunction with Arm-PCR of CDR3 regions. One entry per CDR3 protein results from TCRdb running MiXCR on the multiplex PCR reads. The sample carries roughly 500,000 distinct CDR3 sequences, less than 15% recorded once. At least ten counts were recorded for this clonotype. V was pared by 5 bases and J by 11 bases, with 14 bases of the junction left unmatched. CDR3 size: 15 residues. CDR1 is SGHAT, CDR2 FQNNGV, per germline. A further study also used this sample, focusing on T cells in Graves' hyperthyroidism and ophthalmopathy.

The chain joins TRBV11-2 to TRBJ2-1, with 8 bases aligning to TRBD1. Sequencing used peripheral blood mononuclear cells (PBMCs), obtained at new diagnosis, from a patient treated with antithyroid drugs. The source of this sequence is a man aged 25 to 40 with Graves disease. CDR3 residues: CASSVPGQEKIKQFF. DNA for the CDR3: TGTGCCAGCAGCGTTCCGGGACAGGAAAAGATTAAGCAGTTCTTC. The variable domain in full, with the rest retrieved from reference TRBV11-2 and TRBJ2-1, is EAGVAQSPRYKIIEKRQSVAFWCNPISGHATLYWYQQILGQGPKLLIQFQNNGVVDDSQLPKDRFSAERLKGVDSTLKIQPAKLEDSAVYLCASSVPGQEKIKQFFGPGTRLTVL.